These 29 T cell receptor beta chains were all obtained from the same sample, sequenced in a study of blood T cell repertoires in COVID-19. This table comes from immunoSEQ multiplex PCR, and its TCRdb copy is limited to in-frame clones, with some not included. This table has about 97,000 clones, around 87% appearing once. The material sequenced was peripheral blood. These receptors were collected from a man over 45 with active or convalescent COVID-19.

This clone was detected once. This sequence joins TRBV6-4 and TRBJ1-6; D is unresolved. The CDR3 runs 14 residues. The germline gives CDR1 MRHNA, CDR2 SNTAGT. V lost 1 base to trimming and J lost 4 bases, with 5 bases between them. The CDR3 reads CASSDFQYNSPLHF. For the CDR3, the DNA is TGTGCCAGCAGTGACTTCCAATATAATTCACCCCTCCACTTT.

V usage is TRBV6-2 or TRBV6-3 and J usage is TRBJ2-5; 7 bases fit TRBD2. Germline V gene sequence: CDR1 MNHEY, CDR2 SVGEGT. This CDR3 has 14 residues. The trim removed 4 bases at V and 1 base at J, leaving 3 bases unmatched. CDR3 nucleotide sequence: TGTGCCAGCAGTTGGGCGGGGGTCCAAGAGACCCAGTACTTC. Translation: CASSWAGVQETQYF.

V is TRBV14 and J is TRBJ1-5, with 8 bases lining up with TRBD1. Looked up from germline, CDR1 is SGHDN and CDR2 is FVKESK. V lost 4 bases and J lost 2; bases outside the gene matches: 7. This CDR3 is built from 16 residues. This CDR3 reads CASSPGQVGGNQPQHF. The CDR3 DNA follows: TGTGCCAGCAGCCCGGGACAGGTTGGGGGCAATCAGCCCCAGCATTTT.

CDR3 in DNA: TGTGCCAGCAGCCAACCCGGACAGGGAACACAAGAGACCCAGTACTTC. Its protein product is CASSQPGQGTQETQYF. This chain uses TRBV14 with TRBJ2-5, with 8 bases aligning to TRBD1. V lost 2 bases, J lost 2 bases, and 7 bases stayed unmatched. Germline loops: CDR1 SGHDN, CDR2 FVKESK. CDR3 size: 16 residues. The full variable domain, its missing parts supplied by reference TRBV14 and TRBJ2-5, is EAGVTQFPSHSVIEKGQTVTLRCDPISGHDNLYWYRRVMGKEIKFLLHFVKESKQDESGMPNNRFLAERTGGTYSTLKVQPAELEDSGVYFCASSQPGQGTQETQYFGPGTRLLVL.

The chain recombines TRBV28 with TRBJ2-1; 10 positions agree with TRBD1. This CDR3 is built from 15 residues. Germline loops: CDR1 MDHEN, CDR2 SYDVKM. V lost 5 bases to trimming and J lost 8 bases; unmatched junction nucleotides: 9. The CDR3 spells CASSPPGQGIHEQFF. CDR3 bases: TGTGCCAGCAGTCCGCCGGGACAGGGGATACATGAGCAGTTCTTC.

The chain recombines TRBV6-5 with TRBJ1-2, with D possibly TRBD1 on 6 matching bases. The CDR3 totals 13 residues. The germline CDR1 and CDR2 sequences are MNHEY and SVGAGI. V dropped 7 bases and J dropped 4 bases, with 13 bases sitting between them. The CDR3 nucleotides are TGTGCCAGCACCACGAGGGGGATCTATGGCTACACCTTC. Translated: CASTTRGIYGYTF.

This chain uses TRBV7-2 with TRBJ2-1, with 13 bases matching TRBD2. The CDR3 sequence is 15 residues long. After removal of 4 bases from V and 6 bases from J, the junction contained 3 bases not matched to a gene. CDR1 is SGHTA, CDR2 FQGNSA, per germline. The CDR3 DNA reads as TGTGCCAGCAGCTCCGGACTAGCGGGGGTCAATGAGCAGTTCTTC. This gives the protein CASSSGLAGVNEQFF.

The rearrangement links TRBV12-3 or TRBV12-4 to TRBJ2-7, with no clear D. This CDR3 spans 13 amino acids. V shed 6 bases and J shed 0 bases, with 9 bases lying between them. The CDR3 DNA reads TGTGCCAGCAGGACGACTGACTCCTACGAGCAGTACTTC. This sequence encodes CASRTTDSYEQYF.

The rearrangement joins TRBV5-8 to TRBJ2-3; the match to TRBD1 covers 9 bases. The trim removed 8 bases at V and 1 base at J, leaving 2 bases unmatched. The length of the CDR3 is 13 residues. Germline V lookup: CDR1 SGHTS, CDR2 YDEGEE. The CDR3 sequence: CARRTGGTDTQYF. CDR3 DNA sequence: TGTGCCAGGAGGACAGGGGGCACAGATACGCAGTATTTT.

The chain uses TRBV5-1 and TRBJ2-2; D unclear. V lost 1 base and J 1 base, leaving 8 bases between the germline ends. Germline loops: CDR1 SGHRS, CDR2 YFSETQ. CDR3 size: 15 residues. The CDR3 DNA reads as TGCGCCAGCAGCTTGACAGAAAAGAACACCGGGGAGCTGTTTTTT. Amino acid sequence: CASSLTEKNTGELFF.

Note on this clone: Mismatch with germline at one junction end may stem from a read error. The V gene is TRBV5-1, the J gene TRBJ2-7, with 8 bases matching TRBD2. CDR1 is SGHRS, CDR2 YFSETQ, per germline. The CDR3 consists of 15 residues. DNA of the CDR3: TGCGCCAGCACCTTGGGGGGGACTAGTAGCTACGAGCAGTACTTC. Protein product: CASTLGGTSSYEQYF. The complete variable domain, with remaining parts taken from reference TRBV5-1 and TRBJ2-7, reads KAGVTQTPRYLIKTRGQQVTLSCSPISGHRSVSWYQQTPGQGLQFLFEYFSETQRNKGNFPGRFSGRQFSNSRSEMNVSTLELGDSALYLCASTLGGTSSYEQYFGPGTRLTVT.

This clone appeared a few times. V is TRBV19 and J is TRBJ1-2; D is perhaps TRBD1 (5 bases). The CDR3 has 14 amino acids. Trimming removed 2 bases from V and 3 bases from J, with 10 bases in between. Per germline, CDR1 LNHDA and CDR2 SQIVND (reference sequence). CDR3 loop: CASSISKGHYGYTF. CDR3 DNA sequence: TGTGCCAGTAGTATAAGCAAGGGGCACTATGGCTACACCTTC.

This clone was recorded once. The chain joins TRBV20-1 to TRBJ1-6, with 8 positions matching TRBD1. With V trimmed by 3 bases and J by 10 bases, 8 bases remained unmatched. The CDR3 is made up of 14 amino acids. Per the germline V gene, CDR1 is DFQATT and CDR2 is SNEGSKA (reference sequence). The CDR3 DNA is TGCAGTGCTAGTTCTGGACAGGGTCAATCACCCCTCCACTTT. Its translation: CSASSGQGQSPLHF.

The rearrangement links TRBV10-3 to TRBJ1-1; D not certain. V was cut by 0 bases and J by 4 bases, with 12 bases left in between. This CDR3 has 15 amino acids. The germline V gene has CDR1 ENHRY and CDR2 SYGVKD. The CDR3 here is CAISESPPRGTEAFF. The CDR3 DNA sequence: TGTGCCATCAGTGAGTCGCCCCCAAGAGGCACTGAAGCTTTCTTT.

This chain connects TRBV6-5 to TRBJ1-3, with D unresolved. Germline CDR1 is MNHEY and CDR2 is SVGAGI. The CDR3 totals 15 residues. The V end was cut by 6 bases, the J end by 0 bases, with 12 bases between. CDR3 sequence: CASRNLRSSGNTIYF. DNA of the CDR3: TGTGCCAGCAGGAACCTTCGGAGCTCTGGAAACACCATATATTTT.

This rearrangement joins TRBV30 to TRBJ1-4; 11 nucleotides align to TRBD1. The CDR3 has 13 amino acids. Germline lookup yields CDR1 GTSNPN and CDR2 SVGIG (reference sequence). CDR3 sequence (DNA): TGTGCGCTTTCCGGGACAGGGGGTGAAAAACTGTTTTTT. Translation gives CALSGTGGEKLFF. Full variable domain (missing parts from reference TRBV30 and TRBJ1-4): SQTIHQWPATLVQPVGSPLSLECTVEGTSNPNLYWYRQAAGRGLQLLFYSVGIGQISSEVPQNLSASRPQDRQFILSSKKLLLSDSGFYLCALSGTGGEKLFFGSGTQLSVL.

The CDR3 loop reads CASSRHGGDEQYV. The DNA of the CDR3 is TGTGCCAGCAGCCGCCACGGGGGGGATGAGCAGTACGTC. The chain couples TRBV5-4 to TRBJ2-7, with TRBD2 matching over 8 bases. Per germline, CDR1 SGHNT and CDR2 YYREEE (reference sequence). Germline trimming cut 4 bases from V and 7 bases from J; bases unmatched to any gene: 7. The CDR3 covers 13 residues.

The rearrangement uses TRBV6-5 and TRBJ2-3; 8 nucleotides agree with TRBD1. CDR3 length: 14 residues. Unmatched junction bases numbered 3, after V lost 6 bases and J lost 1 base. The germline V gene has CDR1 MNHEY and CDR2 SVGAGI. The CDR3 coding sequence is TGTGCCAGCAGGCAGGGGGCAGGCACAGATACGCAGTATTTT. It is translated as CASRQGAGTDTQYF.

The V and J genes are TRBV28 and TRBJ2-1; D is perhaps TRBD2 (6 bases). The CDR3 length is 15 residues. Deletions cut 2 bases from V and 4 bases from J, with 12 bases between. Per the germline V gene, CDR1 is MDHEN and CDR2 is SYDVKM. CDR3: CASSLQRLGYNEQFF. Written as DNA, the CDR3 is TGTGCCAGCAGTTTACAGAGACTAGGGTACAATGAGCAGTTCTTC.

The rearrangement uses TRBV7-8 and TRBJ2-1; 11 bases agree with TRBD2. The CDR3 loop spans 15 amino acids. From germline, CDR1 is SGHVS and CDR2 FQNEAQ. Trimming removed 4 bases from V and 4 bases from J; junction bases left unmatched: 3. CDR3 in DNA: TGTGCCAGCAGCTCGGGACTAGCGGAGTACAATGAGCAGTTCTTC. This codes for CASSSGLAEYNEQFF.

The gene calls are TRBV7-2 and TRBJ2-7; D may be TRBD2 (7 bases). The CDR3 is 14 amino acids. Germline values: CDR1 SGHTA, CDR2 FQGNSA. Deletions cut 7 bases from V and 5 bases from J, with 18 bases between. Written as DNA, the CDR3 is TGTGCCAGCATCCCAGGGGAGGGGTATCACGAGCAGTACTTC. Translated, it gives CASIPGEGYHEQYF. Based on the CDR3 plus reference TRBV7-2 and TRBJ2-7, the full variable domain is GAGVSQSPSNKVTEKGKDVELRCDPISGHTALYWYRQSLGQGLEFLIYFQGNSAPDKSGLPSDRFSAERTGGSVSTLTIQRTQQEDSAVYLCASIPGEGYHEQYFGPGTRLTVT.

The CDR3 region is CANAQGGHQPQHF. DNA for the CDR3: TGTGCCAACGCGCAAGGGGGTCACCAGCCCCAGCATTTT. This chain uses TRBV12-3 or TRBV12-4 with TRBJ1-5; possible D gene TRBD1, 6 bases. The CDR3 extends over 13 amino acids. The V end was cut by 10 bases, the J end by 7 bases, with 17 bases between.

The chain recombines TRBV7-9 with TRBJ2-7; 11 nucleotides agree with TRBD2. This CDR3 has 15 residues. V shed 0 bases, J shed 7 bases, and the junction held 5 bases outside the gene matches. CDR1 SEHNR and CDR2 FQNEAQ come from the germline V gene (reference sequence). The CDR3 sequence: CASSLAGPSGREQYF. The CDR3, as DNA: TGTGCCAGCAGCTTAGCGGGGCCTAGCGGGAGGGAGCAGTACTTC.

The rearrangement joins TRBV10-1 to TRBJ2-3, with 11 bases matching TRBD2. The ends lost 0 bases at V and 2 bases at J; junction bases unmatched: 4. Germline V gene sequence: CDR1 WNHNN, CDR2 SYGVQD (reference sequence). The CDR3 covers 17 residues. The CDR3 is CASSESVAGGATDTQYF. Written as DNA, the CDR3 is TGCGCCAGCAGTGAGTCGGTAGCGGGGGGGGCCACAGATACGCAGTATTTT.

This chain joins TRBV28 and TRBJ1-1; D might be TRBD1 (5 bases). CDR3 size: 15 residues. Germline values: CDR1 MDHEN, CDR2 SYDVKM. V gave up 6 bases and J gave up 3 bases, with 17 bases separating them. CDR3 bases: TGTGCCAGCAGCCCCAGTGGGGGGTTGGACACTGAAGCTTTCTTT. Protein sequence: CASSPSGGLDTEAFF.

The chain recombines TRBV6-1 with TRBJ2-3, with D perhaps TRBD1 (6 bases). This CDR3 spans 15 amino acids. Germline V gene lookup returns CDR1 MNHNS and CDR2 SASEGT. The V end was cut by 5 bases, the J end by 2 bases, with 14 bases between. The CDR3 loop reads CASSLQGGPTDTQYF. The CDR3 nucleotides are TGTGCCAGCAGTCTCCAAGGGGGACCCACAGATACGCAGTATTTT.

This clone came up a few times. The chain uses TRBV24-1 and TRBJ2-5, with 7 bases lining up with TRBD1. CDR3 size: 14 residues. Germline V lookup: CDR1 KGHDR, CDR2 SFDVKD. The V and J ends lost 3 bases and 1 base, in that order; junction bases with no gene match: 1. The CDR3 bases are TGTGCCACCAGTGATGACAGGGCCCAAGAGACCCAGTACTTC. Its protein is CATSDDRAQETQYF.

The J gene is TRBJ2-1, the V gene TRBV5-1; the match to TRBD1 covers 9 bases. Germline values: CDR1 SGHRS, CDR2 YFSETQ. V lost 6 bases and J lost 7; bases outside the gene matches: 11. The CDR3 is made up of 15 amino acids. CDR3: CASTDGGTGSNEQFF. The CDR3 DNA sequence: TGCGCCAGCACCGACGGAGGGACAGGGTCAAATGAGCAGTTCTTC.

The chain links TRBV28 to TRBJ2-1; D ambiguous. CDR3 size: 16 residues. The germline V gene encodes CDR1 MDHEN and CDR2 SYDVKM. Trimming shortened V by 5 bases and J by 0 bases, and 14 bases separated the two germline ends. The CDR3 region is CASSRPLESSYNEQFF. DNA for the CDR3: TGTGCCAGCAGTCGCCCCCTGGAGAGCTCCTACAATGAGCAGTTCTTC.